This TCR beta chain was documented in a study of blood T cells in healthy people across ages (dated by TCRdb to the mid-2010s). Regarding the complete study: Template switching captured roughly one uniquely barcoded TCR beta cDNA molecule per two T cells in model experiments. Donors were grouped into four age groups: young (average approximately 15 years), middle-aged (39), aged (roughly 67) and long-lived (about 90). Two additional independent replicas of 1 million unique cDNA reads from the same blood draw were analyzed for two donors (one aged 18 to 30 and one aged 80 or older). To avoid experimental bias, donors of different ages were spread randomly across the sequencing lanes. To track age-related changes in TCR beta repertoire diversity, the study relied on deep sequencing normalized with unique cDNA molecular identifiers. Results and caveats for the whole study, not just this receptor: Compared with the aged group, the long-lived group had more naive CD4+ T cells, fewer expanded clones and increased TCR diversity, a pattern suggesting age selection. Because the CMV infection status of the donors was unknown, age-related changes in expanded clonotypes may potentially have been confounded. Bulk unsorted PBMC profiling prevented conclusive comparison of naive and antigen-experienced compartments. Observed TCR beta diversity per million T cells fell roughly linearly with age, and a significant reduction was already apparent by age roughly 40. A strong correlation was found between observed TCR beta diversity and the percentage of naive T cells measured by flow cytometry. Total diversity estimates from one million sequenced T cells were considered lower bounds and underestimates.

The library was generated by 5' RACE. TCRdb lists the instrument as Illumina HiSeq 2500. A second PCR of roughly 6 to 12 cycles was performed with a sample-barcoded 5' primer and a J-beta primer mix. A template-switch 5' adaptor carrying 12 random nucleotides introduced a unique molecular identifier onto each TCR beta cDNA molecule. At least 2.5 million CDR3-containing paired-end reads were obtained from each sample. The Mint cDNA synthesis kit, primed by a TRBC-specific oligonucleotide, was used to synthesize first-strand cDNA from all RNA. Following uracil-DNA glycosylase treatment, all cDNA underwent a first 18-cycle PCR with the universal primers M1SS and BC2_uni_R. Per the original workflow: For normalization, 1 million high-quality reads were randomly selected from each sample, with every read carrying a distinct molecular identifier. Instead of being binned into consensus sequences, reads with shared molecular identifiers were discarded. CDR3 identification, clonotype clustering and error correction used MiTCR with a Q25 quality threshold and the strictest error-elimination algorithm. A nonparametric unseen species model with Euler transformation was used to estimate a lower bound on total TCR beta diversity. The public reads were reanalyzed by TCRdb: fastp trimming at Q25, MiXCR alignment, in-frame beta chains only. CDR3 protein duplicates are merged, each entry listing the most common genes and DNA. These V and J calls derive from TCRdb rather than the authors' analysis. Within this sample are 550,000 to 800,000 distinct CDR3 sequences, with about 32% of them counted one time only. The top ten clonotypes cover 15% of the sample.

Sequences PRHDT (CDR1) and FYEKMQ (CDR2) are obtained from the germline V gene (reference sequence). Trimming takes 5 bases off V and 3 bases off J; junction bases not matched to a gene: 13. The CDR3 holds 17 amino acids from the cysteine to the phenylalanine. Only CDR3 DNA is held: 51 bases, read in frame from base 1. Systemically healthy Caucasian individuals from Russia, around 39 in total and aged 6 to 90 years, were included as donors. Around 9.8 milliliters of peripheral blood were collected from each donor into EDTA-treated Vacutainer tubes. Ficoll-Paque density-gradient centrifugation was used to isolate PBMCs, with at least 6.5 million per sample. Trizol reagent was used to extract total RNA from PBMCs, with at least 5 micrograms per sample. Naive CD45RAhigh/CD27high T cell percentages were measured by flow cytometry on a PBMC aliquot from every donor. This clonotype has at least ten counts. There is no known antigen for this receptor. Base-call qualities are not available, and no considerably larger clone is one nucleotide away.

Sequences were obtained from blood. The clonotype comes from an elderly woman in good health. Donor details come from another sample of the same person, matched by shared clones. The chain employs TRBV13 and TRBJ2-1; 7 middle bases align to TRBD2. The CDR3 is CASSPLGVERGYNEQFF. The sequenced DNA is TGTGCCAGCAGCCCCCTTGGGGTCGAGCGGGGCTACAATGAGCAGTTCTTC.